A selection of T cell receptor beta chains follows, all from one sample in a study of T-cell reconstitution after alpha-beta-depleted transplantation in children. MiXCR, applied by TCRdb to the PCR reads, yields one record per CDR3 protein. Among 500,000 to 600,000 distinct CDR3 sequences listed, about a sixth were seen once. Sample: PBMCs from the stem cell graft donor, taken from the stem cell graft. The receptors were gathered from a human donor who donated a stem cell graft to a child with acute lymphoblastic leukemia. CDR3s include the opening cysteine and the closing phenylalanine or tryptophan. The D gene is left open where the match is weak. Part of the rows lack a size; the others show once, few, many or a class for expanded clones.

clone_size j_call v_call d_call cdr3_aa cdr3_nt
- TRBJ2-1 TRBV5-1 TRBD2 CASSFGDLAGGPYNEQFF TGCGCCAGCAGCTTCGGCGACCTAGCGGGAGGTCCCTACAATGAGCAGTTCTTC
many TRBJ1-1 TRBV2 - CASSVNHENTEAFF TGTGCCAGCAGTGTAAACCACGAGAACACTGAAGCTTTCTTT
- TRBJ2-1 TRBV7-6 TRBD2 CASSTHLAGSSYNEQFF TGTGCCAGCAGCACTCACCTAGCGGGGAGCTCCTACAATGAGCAGTTCTTC
few TRBJ2-3 TRBV20-1 TRBD1 CSAPLGDREGDTQYF TGCAGTGCCCCCCTCGGGGACAGGGAGGGGGATACGCAGTATTTT
- TRBJ2-3 TRBV3-1 - CASSLHLLALFRAGCPSDTQYF TGTGCCAGCAGCCTTCACCTCCTAGCGTTGTTCAGGGCGGGATGTCCTTCAGATACGCAGTATTTT
few TRBJ2-7 TRBV3-1 - CASSPTRGSYEQYF TGTGCCAGCAGCCCGACGCGGGGCTCTTACGAGCAGTACTTC
- TRBJ2-7 TRBV7-9 - CASSFGGGEQYF TGTGCCAGCAGCTTCGGGGGCGGCGAGCAGTACTTC
- TRBJ2-7 TRBV5-1 TRBD2 CASSLVSGTSGRKPYSYEQYF TGCGCCAGCAGCTTGGTGTCCGGGACTAGCGGGAGGAAACCCTACTCCTACGAGCAGTACTTC
few TRBJ2-2 TRBV5-1 - CASSLLSHGELFF TGCGCCAGCAGCTTGTTAAGTCACGGGGAGCTGTTTTTT
few TRBJ2-1 TRBV9 TRBD2 CASSSRIAGARDEQFF TGTGCCAGCAGCTCCCGAATAGCGGGAGCACGGGATGAGCAGTTCTTC
- TRBJ2-3 TRBV7-8 TRBD2 CASSPLDSGNTDTQYF TGTGCCAGCAGCCCCCTCGATAGCGGGAACACAGATACGCAGTATTTT
few TRBJ2-1 TRBV14 TRBD2 CASSQVWKSGNNEQFF TGTGCCAGCAGCCAAGTTTGGAAAAGCGGGAACAATGAGCAGTTCTTC
- TRBJ2-6 TRBV7-1 TRBD2 CASSSEWALAGGQSSGANVLTF TGTGCCAGCAGCTCCGAATGGGCGCTAGCGGGAGGACAGTCGTCTGGGGCCAACGTCCTGACTTTC
- TRBJ2-2 TRBV6-5 TRBD1 CASSYGTAPNTGELFF TGTGCCAGCAGTTACGGGACAGCCCCGAACACCGGGGAGCTGTTTTTT
few TRBJ2-1 TRBV10-3 - CAISGGDKARNEQFF TGTGCCATCAGTGGGGGGGATAAAGCCCGCAATGAGCAGTTCTTC
few TRBJ2-5 TRBV12-3/TRBV12-4 - CASSLRTAPGETQYF TGTGCCAGCAGCTTGAGGACAGCGCCGGGGGAGACCCAGTACTTC